The 25 T cell receptor beta chains listed next were all sequenced from one sample in a study of cytomegalovirus exposure and HLA in healthy donors. PCR employed 60 Vbeta and 13 Jbeta primers. Sequencing used immunoSEQ multiplex PCR; TCRdb keeps in-frame clones, though not all of them. Among approximately 30,000 clones listed, more than 60% were seen once. Source material: PBMCs. The receptors come from a man aged 45-60 years in good health and CMV-seropositive.

The count of this clone is one. The DNA of the CDR3 is TGTGCCAGCAGCTTAGGCGGACAGGGTCCCCTCCACTTT. This codes for CASSLGGQGPLHF. The chain couples TRBV7-2 to TRBJ1-6, with TRBD1 identical over 8 bases. Trimming took 1 base from V and 13 from J; bases not matched to a gene: 3. The CDR3 spans 13 residues. CDR1 is SGHTA and CDR2 is FQGNSA in the germline V gene.

V usage is TRBV19 and J usage is TRBJ1-5; 8 bases match TRBD1. The CDR3 runs 14 residues. Germline lookup yields CDR1 LNHDA and CDR2 SQIVND (reference sequence). V lost 6 bases, J lost 6 bases, and 7 bases stayed unmatched. CDR3 loop: CASSPGQGPQPQHF. The CDR3 DNA is TGTGCCAGTAGCCCAGGACAGGGTCCTCAGCCCCAGCATTTT. Filled out from reference TRBV19 and TRBJ1-5, the complete variable domain reads DGGITQSPKYLFRKEGQNVTLSCEQNLNHDAMYWYRQDPGQGLRLIYYSQIVNDFQKGDIAEGYSVSREKKESFPLTVTSAQKNPTAFYLCASSPGQGPQPQHFGDGTRLSIL.

This clone has a single count. This chain links TRBV5-1 with TRBJ2-1; perhaps TRBD1 as D (6 bases). The CDR3 spans 14 residues. V was pared by 0 bases and J by 4 bases, with 8 bases between. Germline lookup yields CDR1 SGHRS and CDR2 YFSETQ. CDR3 amino acids: CASSLAGAYNEQFF. The CDR3, as DNA: TGCGCCAGCAGCTTGGCAGGGGCATACAATGAGCAGTTCTTC.

The chain uses TRBV27 and TRBJ2-1, with TRBD2 as a possible D gene (6 bases). V shed 3 bases and J shed 12 bases, with 15 bases lying between them. This CDR3 region has 13 residues. Germline CDR1 reads MNHEY; CDR2 reads SMNVEV (reference sequence). CDR3 in amino acids: CASSFGGRGVQFF. The CDR3 nucleotides are TGTGCCAGCAGTTTCGGAGGGAGAGGTGTGCAGTTCTTC.

This clone occurred a few times. The rearrangement links TRBV5-1 to TRBJ1-2; 8 bases line up with TRBD1. The germline V gene has CDR1 SGHRS and CDR2 YFSETQ. CDR3 size: 14 residues. The V segment lost 5 bases and the J segment 4 bases; nucleotides outside the gene matches: 7. Here the CDR3 reads CASSSETGVYGYTF. CDR3 nucleotides: TGCGCCAGCAGTTCCGAGACAGGGGTCTATGGCTACACCTTC.

The genes are TRBV28 and TRBJ1-2, with 12 bases aligning to TRBD1. J was trimmed by 3 bases and V by 7 bases; bases with no gene match: 9. Germline CDR1 MDHEN, CDR2 SYDVKM. CDR3 size: 16 residues. The CDR3 region has the DNA TGTGCCAGCACCGAACCGGGACAGGGGGCTTACTATGGCTACACCTTC. Its translation: CASTEPGQGAYYGYTF.

The chain joins TRBV7-8 to TRBJ2-1; 8 positions match TRBD1. V shed 3 bases and J 5 bases; nucleotides not matched to a gene: 6. Germline CDR1 SGHVS, CDR2 FQNEAQ. CDR3 length: 15 residues. The CDR3 loop reads CASSFRTGSHNEQFF. The CDR3 region has the DNA TGTGCCAGCAGCTTCCGGACAGGGTCCCACAATGAGCAGTTCTTC.

This sequence joins TRBV29-1 and TRBJ2-1; TRBD1 is a possible D gene (5 bases). CDR3 length: 14 amino acids. Germline lookup yields CDR1 SQVTM and CDR2 ANQGSEA. The V gene lost 4 bases and the J gene lost 10 bases, with 20 bases spanning the gap. The CDR3 reads CSVAGMALVREQFF. The CDR3 DNA reads as TGCAGCGTTGCAGGGATGGCCCTGGTGAGGGAGCAGTTCTTC.

V usage is TRBV5-4 and J usage is TRBJ2-1, with 7 bases aligning to TRBD2. This CDR3 has 13 amino acids. Germline-derived CDR1 and CDR2 are SGHNT and YYREEE (reference sequence). The ends lost 3 bases at V and 3 bases at J; junction bases unmatched: 0. In DNA form, the CDR3 reads TGTGCCAGCAGCTCTAGCGGCTACAATGAGCAGTTCTTC. Protein product: CASSSSGYNEQFF.

The chain employs TRBV4-2 and TRBJ1-4; TRBD1 might be the D (6 bases). Trimming stripped 0 bases from V and 10 bases from J, with 21 bases between. The CDR3 has 17 amino acids. CDR1 and CDR2 from the germline V gene are LGHNA and YNFKEQ. This CDR3 is CASSQDRPRGYPGKLFF. The CDR3 DNA reads as TGTGCCAGCAGCCAAGATCGGCCCAGGGGATACCCAGGAAAACTGTTTTTT.

This clone has only one observation. This chain connects TRBV30 to TRBJ2-2; D remains ambiguous. The CDR3 has 15 amino acids. Germline V gene data show CDR1 as GTSNPN and CDR2 as SVGIG (reference sequence). Trimming removed 3 bases from V and 0 bases from J, with 11 bases in between. The CDR3 reads CAWSRSTPNTGELFF. In DNA, the CDR3 is TGTGCCTGGAGCCGGAGTACCCCGAACACCGGGGAGCTGTTTTTT.

The rearrangement uses TRBV5-6 and TRBJ2-3; TRBD1 matches at 11 bases. This CDR3 spans 15 amino acids. With V trimmed by 4 bases and J by 3 bases, 4 bases remained unmatched. The germline V gene encodes CDR1 SGHDT and CDR2 YYEEEE. CDR3 region: CASSPGTGGTDTQYF. CDR3 in DNA: TGTGCCAGCAGCCCCGGGACAGGGGGGACAGATACGCAGTATTTT.

The V call is TRBV18, the J call TRBJ1-5, with D uncertain. The CDR3 runs 15 residues. V lost 6 bases to trimming and J lost 0 bases, with 12 bases between them. Germline V gives CDR1 KGHSH, CDR2 LQKENI. CDR3 DNA sequence: TGTGCCAGCTCCCCTTCCGGTAATAGCAATCAGCCCCAGCATTTT. Protein sequence: CASSPSGNSNQPQHF. The full variable domain, in which reference TRBV18 and TRBJ1-5 provide the parts outside the CDR3, is NAGVMQNPRHLVRRRGQEARLRCSPMKGHSHVYWYRQLPEEGLKFMVYLQKENIIDESGMPKERFSAEFPKEGPSILRIQQVVRGDSAAYFCASSPSGNSNQPQHFGDGTRLSIL.

This chain joins TRBV28 and TRBJ1-6; 8 bases are shared with TRBD1. Per germline, CDR1 MDHEN and CDR2 SYDVKM. V lost 5 bases and J lost 7; bases outside the gene matches: 10. This CDR3 region has 16 residues. CDR3 loop: CASSTTGEGFNSPLHF. The CDR3 nucleotides read TGTGCCAGCAGTACGACAGGGGAAGGGTTCAATTCACCCCTCCACTTT.

The chain is built from TRBV7-9 and TRBJ1-5; 7 bases are shared with TRBD1. Germline trimming cut 8 bases from V and 5 bases from J; bases unmatched to any gene: 6. This CDR3 is 13 amino acids long. Germline CDR1 reads SEHNR; CDR2 reads FQNEAQ (reference sequence). DNA for the CDR3: TGTGCCAGCTCACAGGGGTTTCATCAGCCCCAGCATTTT. Protein product: CASSQGFHQPQHF.

V usage is TRBV19 and J usage is TRBJ1-2; D unresolved. Trimming removed 10 bases from V and 8 bases from J, with 20 bases in between. The germline V gene encodes CDR1 LNHDA and CDR2 SQIVND (reference sequence). The length of the CDR3 is 13 residues. The CDR3 DNA sequence: TGTGCCACTAGCCCCGGTTGGGCGTACGGCTACACCTTC. Its protein is CATSPGWAYGYTF.

This clone was found a few times. The identical CDR3 is also encoded by other nucleotide sequences in the sample. V and J are TRBV13 and TRBJ1-1, with D perhaps TRBD1 (5 bases). Germline V gene lookup returns CDR1 PRHDT and CDR2 FYEKMQ (reference sequence). The CDR3 sequence is 14 residues long. V lost 3 bases, J lost 6 bases, and 14 bases lay in between. CDR3 in amino acids: CASSFAAGDAEAFF. The CDR3 region has the DNA TGTGCCAGCAGCTTCGCGGCGGGGGACGCTGAAGCTTTCTTT.

The genes are TRBV29-1 and TRBJ2-3; D perhaps matches TRBD1 (5 bases). The CDR3 runs 13 residues. Looked up from germline, CDR1 is SQVTM and CDR2 is ANQGSEA. V lost 7 bases and J 0 bases, leaving 11 bases between the germline ends. CDR3 sequence reads: CSAATVSTDTQYF. The CDR3 region has the DNA TGCAGCGCCGCGACAGTTAGCACAGATACGCAGTATTTT.

This chain connects TRBV30 to TRBJ1-1; 9 bases are shared with TRBD1. The ends lost 2 bases at V and 8 bases at J; junction bases unmatched: 3. CDR3 size: 12 residues. Per germline, CDR1 GTSNPN and CDR2 SVGIG (reference sequence). CDR3 nucleotides: TGTGCCTGGAGTACAGGGGGCCCCGAAGCTTTCTTT. It yields the protein CAWSTGGPEAFF.

This clone is a singleton in its sample. The J gene is TRBJ1-4, the V gene TRBV30; TRBD1 might be the D (5 bases). The CDR3 spans 12 residues. Germline CDR1 GTSNPN, CDR2 SVGIG (reference sequence). Trimming took 8 bases from V and 10 from J, leaving 17 bases between them. For the CDR3, the DNA is TGTGCCACCGAGACGGGGGTCGGAAAACTGTTTTTT. Translation: CATETGVGKLFF.

The chain employs TRBV30 and TRBJ2-7; D possibly corresponds to TRBD2 (5 bases). This CDR3 comprises 11 residues. Germline loops: CDR1 GTSNPN, CDR2 SVGIG (reference sequence). V was pared by 3 bases and J by 4 bases, with 7 bases between. DNA for the CDR3: TGTGCCTGGAGCGGACTTTACGAGCAGTACTTC. Amino acid sequence: CAWSGLYEQYF. The variable domain in full, with the rest retrieved from reference TRBV30 and TRBJ2-7, is SQTIHQWPATLVQPVGSPLSLECTVEGTSNPNLYWYRQAAGRGLQLLFYSVGIGQISSEVPQNLSASRPQDRQFILSSKKLLLSDSGFYLCAWSGLYEQYFGPGTRLTVT.

A single count supports this clone. J is TRBJ2-7 and V is TRBV29-1, with 7 bases aligning to TRBD1. J gave up 3 bases and V 1 base, and 12 bases lay outside the gene matches. This CDR3 contains 16 residues. The V gene's germline CDR1 is SQVTM and CDR2 ANQGSEA. The CDR3 DNA reads TGCAGCGTTGAAGCACCCGGGGTGCAGGGGGACTACGAGCAGTACTTC. Protein: CSVEAPGVQGDYEQYF.

This clone was seen once. The chain carries TRBV29-1 and TRBJ2-1; D is undetermined. The germline V gene has CDR1 SQVTM and CDR2 ANQGSEA. V shed 4 bases and J shed 12 bases, with 10 bases lying between them. This CDR3 region has 10 residues. Here the CDR3 reads CSVVSSGQFF. DNA of the CDR3: TGCAGCGTTGTGTCGTCGGGGCAGTTCTTC.

V usage is TRBV5-1 and J usage is TRBJ1-2, with 12 bases aligning to TRBD1. The CDR3 contains 15 residues. V lost 0 bases to trimming and J lost 6 bases; unmatched junction nucleotides: 3. Per the germline V gene, CDR1 is SGHRS and CDR2 is YFSETQ. The CDR3 region has the DNA TGCGCCAGCAGCTTGGCGGGGACAGGGGGCCATGGCTACACCTTC. This codes for CASSLAGTGGHGYTF.

The table lists this clone with a count of one. The chain joins TRBV7-2 to TRBJ2-3, with D uncertain. Trimming stripped 5 bases from V and 5 bases from J, with 14 bases between. CDR3 length equals 14 residues. Germline CDR1 is SGHTA and CDR2 is FQGNSA. CDR3 residues: CASSPGSVGDTQYF. DNA of the CDR3: TGTGCCAGCAGCCCAGGATCCGTTGGAGATACGCAGTATTTT.